This T cell receptor (beta chain) came from a study of shared clonotypes between healthy human individuals. This clone came up once. Antigen specificity is unknown. General study results and limits: Clonotypes which were not shared had lower generation probabilities than clonotypes that all four donors shared.

The table came from immunoSEQ multiplex PCR; TCRdb's copy has only in-frame clones and leaves some out. The sample contains about 800,000 clones, 96% of which appear only once. The ends were cut back, 3 bases at V and 5 bases at J, with 14 bases in the middle. The CDR3 is 14 amino acids. Germline values: CDR1 KGHSH, CDR2 LQKENI. Naive CD8 cells, CD45RO-negative and positively selected for CCR7, excluded terminally differentiated effector memory CD45RA+ cells. The chain has TRBV18 and TRBJ2-7, with D perhaps assigned TRBD1 or TRBD2 (5 bases each). The sequenced sample consisted of naive CD8+ T cells sorted from blood. This receptor was identified in a man aged 25 to 40 in good health. The CDR3 reads CASSPPGPQDEQYF. Written as DNA, the CDR3 is TGTGCCAGCTCACCTCCGGGACCCCAGGACGAGCAGTACTTC.